What follows are 32 T cell receptor beta chains derived from one specimen sequenced in a study of blood T cells in healthy people across ages. Using a J-beta primer mix together with a sample-barcoded 5' primer, a second PCR was run for roughly 7 to 12 cycles. TCRdb used MiXCR to reprocess the 5' RACE reads, holding one entry per CDR3 protein. The repertoire holds 750,000 to 950,000 distinct CDR3 sequences, about 55% seen once, with about 38% in the top ten. Specimen: blood. The receptors come from a man older than 75 in good health.

This clonotype was seen more than once but under ten times. The chain joins TRBV12-3 or TRBV12-4 to TRBJ2-2; 9 nucleotides match TRBD1. Trimming at V came to 5 bases and at J to 1 base, leaving 2 bases not matched to a gene. The length of the CDR3 is 15 residues. In DNA form, the CDR3 reads TGTGCCAGCAGTAGGGGACAGGGGAACACCGGGGAGCTGTTTTTT. It is translated as CASSRGQGNTGELFF.

This clonotype was observed once. The chain joins TRBV18 to TRBJ2-7; TRBD1 or TRBD2 may be the D gene (5 bases each). From germline, CDR1 is KGHSH and CDR2 LQKENI. The CDR3 spans 16 residues. Trimming cost V 3 bases and J 0 bases, with 15 bases left between them. The CDR3 protein is CASSPYRDVSSYEQYF. The CDR3 DNA is TGTGCCAGCTCACCGTACCGGGACGTCAGCTCCTACGAGCAGTACTTC.

This rearrangement joins TRBV5-8 to TRBJ2-5, with D perhaps TRBD2 (5 bases). Germline CDR1 and CDR2: SGHTS and YDEGEE. The CDR3 sequence is 15 residues long. Trimming cost V 0 bases and J 5 bases, with 14 bases left between them. The DNA of the CDR3 is TGTGCCAGCAGCTTGGCCAATCGGGGTTGGGAGACCCAGTACTTC. The encoded protein is CASSLANRGWETQYF.

The rearrangement uses TRBV7-2 and TRBJ2-7; D call uncertain. CDR1 and CDR2 from the germline V gene are SGHTA and FQGNSA. The CDR3 is 12 amino acids. V gave up 5 bases and J gave up 3 bases, with 8 bases separating them. The CDR3 sequence: CASSRSRYEQYF. The CDR3 nucleotides read TGTGCCAGCAGCCGTAGCCGCTACGAGCAGTACTTC.

The sample holds a few counts of this clonotype. This chain uses TRBV27 with TRBJ2-7; the match to TRBD2 covers 10 bases. V lost 0 bases, J lost 3 bases, and 5 bases stayed unmatched. The CDR3 contains 16 residues. CDR1 and CDR2 (germline): MNHEY, SMNVEV (reference sequence). CDR3 region: CASSLSMASGSYEQYF. The DNA for the CDR3 is TGTGCCAGCAGTTTATCGATGGCTAGCGGGAGCTACGAGCAGTACTTC.

This clonotype was counted a few times. The chain has TRBV11-2 and TRBJ2-7; possibly TRBD1 or TRBD2 for D (5 bases each). Germline CDR1 and CDR2: SGHAT and FQNNGV. This CDR3 has 15 amino acids. V lost 6 bases and J 2 bases, leaving 17 bases between the germline ends. The CDR3 spells CASRRPGRDTYEQYF. In DNA form, the CDR3 reads TGTGCCAGCAGAAGACCGGGACGTGACACCTACGAGCAGTACTTC.

The chain carries TRBV25-1 and TRBJ2-5; D uncertain. This CDR3 has 17 amino acids. Trimming took 4 bases from V and 2 from J, leaving 20 bases between them. The germline CDR1 and CDR2 sequences are MGHDK and SYGVNS. CDR3 bases: TGTGCCAGCAGTGCCCCCGGTAGGCCAGCCTCACAAGAGACCCAGTACTTC. Its translation: CASSAPGRPASQETQYF.

The J gene is TRBJ1-4, the V gene TRBV29-1; 7 nucleotides line up with TRBD1. The germline V gene encodes CDR1 SQVTM and CDR2 ANQGSEA. V was clipped by 5 bases and J by 7 bases; unmatched bases: 7. This CDR3 region has 13 residues. The CDR3 is CSVNTGVGEKLFF. The CDR3 DNA reads TGCAGCGTTAATACAGGGGTCGGTGAAAAACTGTTTTTT.

Note on this clonotype: This may arise from a read error, as a much more abundant clone is one base away. The chain combines TRBV5-1 with TRBJ2-5; a weak D match, TRBD1 (7 bases). CDR3 length: 15 residues. The germline V and J ends were trimmed by 3 bases and 2 bases, with 14 bases remaining between them. CDR1 is SGHRS and CDR2 is YFSETQ in the germline V gene. CDR3 loop: CASSWAGGQQETQYF. For the CDR3, the DNA is TGCGCCAGCAGCTGGGCCGGGGGACAGCAAGAGACCCAGTACTTC.

The chain recombines TRBV2 with TRBJ2-1, with a tentative D call TRBD2 (6 bases). The V gene's germline CDR1 is SNHLY and CDR2 FYNNEI. This CDR3 spans 15 amino acids. Trimming took off 1 base at V and 7 bases at J, with 14 bases between the two ends. The CDR3 nucleotides read TGTGCCAGCAGTGAAGTCGGGGGAGTTGATAATGAGCAGTTCTTC. This encodes CASSEVGGVDNEQFF.

In nucleotides, the CDR3 is TGCAGCGTTCGTGTGGGCGGAGACGAGCAGTACTTC. Translation gives CSVRVGGDEQYF. This chain uses TRBV29-1 with TRBJ2-7; D is ambiguous. V was shortened by 5 bases and J by 5 bases, with 13 bases between the two germline ends. Germline V gene sequence: CDR1 SQVTM, CDR2 ANQGSEA. The CDR3 totals 12 residues.

This chain connects TRBV10-1 to TRBJ2-2; D not resolved. Germline V gene lookup returns CDR1 WNHNN and CDR2 SYGVQD (reference sequence). This CDR3 has 13 amino acids. Between the trimmed V and J ends, which lost 10 bases and 5 bases, there was a span of 14 bases. CDR3 residues: CANPPEGTGELFF. CDR3 nucleotide sequence: TGCGCCAACCCTCCGGAAGGGACCGGGGAGCTGTTTTTT.

The chain has TRBV19 and TRBJ2-5; D is possibly TRBD1 (6 bases). V lost 4 bases, J lost 0 bases, and 12 bases lay in between. Germline CDR1 LNHDA, CDR2 SQIVND (reference sequence). The CDR3 has 15 residues. CDR3 in amino acids: CASSRVTGNQETQYF. Here the CDR3 DNA reads TGTGCCAGTAGTAGGGTAACAGGGAACCAAGAGACCCAGTACTTC. The full variable domain, completed using reference TRBV19 and TRBJ2-5, is DGGITQSPKYLFRKEGQNVTLSCEQNLNHDAMYWYRQDPGQGLRLIYYSQIVNDFQKGDIAEGYSVSREKKESFPLTVTSAQKNPTAFYLCASSRVTGNQETQYFGPGTRLLVL.

The chain carries TRBV2 and TRBJ2-1; D remains unclear. The CDR3 extends over 11 amino acids. Germline V gene data show CDR1 as SNHLY and CDR2 as FYNNEI. V gave up 8 bases and J gave up 6 bases, with 8 bases separating them. CDR3: CASEILNEQFF. CDR3 nucleotide sequence: TGTGCCAGCGAGATTCTCAATGAGCAGTTCTTC. The full variable domain, completed using reference TRBV2 and TRBJ2-1, is EPEVTQTPSHQVTQMGQEVILRCVPISNHLYFYWYRQILGQKVEFLVSFYNNEISEKSEIFDDQFSVERPDGSNFTLKIRSTKLEDSAMYFCASEILNEQFFGPGTRLTVL.

The V gene is TRBV24-1, the J gene TRBJ2-7; TRBD1 aligns across 7 bases. V shed 6 bases, J shed 3 bases, and the junction held 1 base outside the gene matches. Germline V gene sequence: CDR1 KGHDR, CDR2 SFDVKD. CDR3 length: 12 amino acids. CDR3 coding DNA: TGTGCCACCAGTCGACAGGGCTACGAGCAGTACTTC. Protein sequence: CATSRQGYEQYF.

This clonotype showed up just a few times. The junction and the germline gene differ at one end; a read error may be behind it. V usage is TRBV7-7 and J usage is TRBJ2-1, with TRBD2 as a possible D gene (5 bases). This CDR3 comprises 13 residues. Germline values: CDR1 SSHAT, CDR2 FNYEAQ (reference sequence). The CDR3 coding sequence is TGTGCCAGCAGCACCGGAGAGTTGAGGGAGCAGTTCTTT. It translates to CASSTGELREQFF.

In this sample, this clonotype turned up a few times. The chain employs TRBV6-2 or TRBV6-3 and TRBJ1-2; D is ambiguous. CDR1 and CDR2 from the germline V gene are MNHEY and SVGEGT. Trimming took 0 bases from V and 2 from J, leaving 4 bases between them. This CDR3 has 13 amino acids. CDR3 protein: CASSYSRNYGYTF. The CDR3 DNA reads as TGTGCCAGCAGTTACTCCAGGAACTATGGCTACACCTTC.

This clonotype was picked up a small number of times. The chain has TRBV20-1 and TRBJ1-2; D remains ambiguous. V lost 5 bases, J lost 2 bases, and 21 bases lay in between. The length of the CDR3 is 16 residues. Germline V gene lookup returns CDR1 DFQATT and CDR2 SNEGSKA (reference sequence). The CDR3 bases are TGCAGTGCTCTAGTTCCCCCCTTTCAGGCCAACTATGGCTACACCTTC. Protein sequence: CSALVPPFQANYGYTF.

The genes are TRBV15 and TRBJ2-1, with D perhaps TRBD2 (5 bases). Germline loops: CDR1 LNHNV, CDR2 YYDKDF (reference sequence). Trimming left V 0 bases short and J 7 bases short, with 19 bases between. This CDR3 is built from 17 residues. For the CDR3, the DNA is TGTGCCACCAGCAGAGATTACGGGGTGACCCTAGGTAATGAGCAGTTCTTC. Its translation: CATSRDYGVTLGNEQFF.

This clonotype was seen only a few times. The chain combines TRBV20-1 with TRBJ2-7, with 7 bases identical to TRBD1. The CDR3 covers 13 residues. J lost 2 bases, V lost 6 bases, and 7 bases had no gene match. CDR1 is DFQATT and CDR2 is SNEGSKA in the germline V gene (reference sequence). CDR3 in amino acids: CSATRDSPYEQYF. CDR3 coding DNA: TGCAGTGCGACCCGGGACAGTCCCTACGAGCAGTACTTC.

Note on this clonotype: One base away lies a much larger clone, so this may be a sequencing read error. V is TRBV27 and J is TRBJ1-2, with D possibly being TRBD1 (5 bases). CDR1 is MNHEY and CDR2 is SMNVEV in the germline V gene (reference sequence). This CDR3 is built from 13 residues. With 6 bases removed from V and 4 bases from J, the gap between germline ends came to 12 bases. CDR3 nucleotides: TGTGCCAGCAGCTCCCGGGACGGCTATGGCTACACCTTC. Residues: CASSSRDGYGYTF.

This clonotype was seen only a few times. This rearrangement joins TRBV7-2 to TRBJ2-5, with TRBD2 matching over 7 bases. This CDR3 has 16 residues. The V segment lost 3 bases and the J segment 4 bases; nucleotides outside the gene matches: 11. Germline V gene sequence: CDR1 SGHTA, CDR2 FQGNSA. CDR3 sequence reads: CASSFGSGMGLETQYF. CDR3 coding DNA: TGTGCCAGCAGCTTTGGGAGCGGGATGGGTCTAGAGACCCAGTACTTC.

J is TRBJ2-7 and V is TRBV12-3 or TRBV12-4; TRBD2 matches 11 bases. This CDR3 comprises 16 residues. Trimming at V came to 6 bases and at J to 3 bases, leaving 10 bases not matched to a gene. CDR3 residues: CASSAPLAGEIYEQYF. The CDR3 nucleotides read TGTGCCAGCAGCGCGCCACTAGCGGGAGAAATCTACGAGCAGTACTTC.

The rearrangement joins TRBV6-6 to TRBJ2-7; 10 positions match TRBD2. Germline V gene lookup returns CDR1 MNHNY and CDR2 SVGAGI (reference sequence). This CDR3 contains 16 residues. With V trimmed by 0 bases and J by 2 bases, 4 bases remained unmatched. The CDR3 nucleotides read TGTGCCAGCAGTTACTCTGTAGCGGGAGGCACCTACGAGCAGTACTTC. Translated, it gives CASSYSVAGGTYEQYF.

This clonotype was counted a few times. This sequence joins TRBV5-1 and TRBJ2-4, with 7 bases lining up with TRBD1. With the DNA end fitting TRBJ2-7 better, the J assignment may be wrong. The CDR3 runs 13 residues. The V gene's germline CDR1 is SGHRS and CDR2 YFSETQ. The CDR3, as DNA: TGCGCCACCCCTCCGGGACAGACCTACGAGCAGTACTTC. Translating gives CATPPGQTYEQYF.

This clonotype was detected only a few times. This rearrangement joins TRBV3-1 to TRBJ2-7; 12 nucleotides line up with TRBD2. The germline V gene has CDR1 LGHDT and CDR2 YNNKEL (reference sequence). CDR3 length: 14 amino acids. The junction had 4 bases not matched to a gene; V was cut back by 4 bases and J by 6 bases. The CDR3 here is CASSPGLAGAEQYF. The CDR3 DNA reads TGTGCCAGCAGCCCGGGACTAGCGGGTGCCGAGCAGTACTTC.

This clonotype was picked up a small number of times. V and J are TRBV7-2 and TRBJ2-7, with TRBD2 matching 7 bases. This CDR3 is built from 17 residues. The germline gives CDR1 SGHTA, CDR2 FQGNSA. The V and J ends lost 6 bases and 2 bases, in that order; junction bases with no gene match: 16. CDR3 region: CASSQAGFGGAAYEQYF. The CDR3 nucleotides read TGTGCCAGCAGTCAAGCGGGGTTTGGGGGAGCGGCCTACGAGCAGTACTTC.

CDR3 in DNA: TGCGCCAGCAGCTCTGAAAAACTGAACACTGAAGCTTTCTTT. It specifies CASSSEKLNTEAFF. This chain uses TRBV5-1 with TRBJ1-1; D remains unclear. Germline V gene data show CDR1 as SGHRS and CDR2 as YFSETQ. V lost 3 bases and J 0 bases, leaving 9 bases between the germline ends. This CDR3 comprises 14 residues.

This chain links TRBV27 with TRBJ1-1; no clear D. V was cut by 6 bases and J by 6 bases, with 14 bases left in between. The CDR3 totals 13 residues. Germline V lookup: CDR1 MNHEY, CDR2 SMNVEV (reference sequence). The CDR3 coding sequence is TGTGCCAGCAGCGGCCCCGTACTTTCTGAAGCTTTCTTT. Protein: CASSGPVLSEAFF.

This clonotype was found a few times. The rearrangement joins TRBV29-1 to TRBJ2-1; TRBD1 aligns across 10 bases. V lost 8 bases and J lost 6; bases outside the gene matches: 1. In germline, CDR1 is SQVTM, CDR2 ANQGSEA. The CDR3 runs 11 residues. The CDR3 sequence: CSWTGGNEQFF. Here the CDR3 DNA reads TGCAGCTGGACAGGGGGCAATGAGCAGTTCTTC.

The CDR3 region is CASSVTSGRTDTQYF. CDR3 bases: TGTGCCAGCAGTGTTACTAGCGGGAGGACAGATACGCAGTATTTT. J is TRBJ2-3 and V is TRBV6-1; 12 bases map to TRBD2. The CDR3 is 15 residues long. CDR1 MNHNS and CDR2 SASEGT come from the germline V gene. J gave up 3 bases and V 4 bases, and 2 bases lay outside the gene matches.

The chain couples TRBV10-3 to TRBJ2-7; TRBD1 agrees at 9 bases. Trimming cost V 6 bases and J 3 bases; bases outside gene matches: 6. The CDR3 totals 14 residues. CDR1 ENHRY and CDR2 SYGVKD come from the germline V gene. The CDR3, as DNA: TGTGCCATCAGCCAGACAGGGGGTGGCTACGAGCAGTACTTC. This translates into CAISQTGGGYEQYF.